These 5 T cell receptor beta chains originate from one sample sequenced in a study of blood T cell repertoires in COVID-19. Clones were sequenced by immunoSEQ multiplex PCR, and TCRdb holds only the in-frame ones, with some missing. Altogether tens of thousands of clones are present, 90% to 95% being singletons, with the ten largest covering under 2%. The sample comprised peripheral blood. These receptors were obtained from a woman aged 45 to 65 in a cohort sampled during active COVID-19.

The chain has TRBV10-2 and TRBJ2-3; 10 bases map to TRBD1. CDR1 is WSHSY and CDR2 is SAAADI in the germline V gene. This CDR3 spans 14 amino acids. With 8 bases clipped from V and 2 bases from J, the junction kept 4 bases outside the gene matches. The CDR3 is CASGGTGATDTQYF. CDR3 DNA: TGCGCCAGCGGCGGGACAGGGGCCACAGATACGCAGTATTTT.

The chain recombines TRBV5-1 with TRBJ2-7; possible D gene TRBD1, 5 bases. Germline V gene data show CDR1 as SGHRS and CDR2 as YFSETQ. The CDR3 spans 12 residues. Trimming took 4 bases from V and 2 from J, leaving 7 bases between them. The CDR3 DNA sequence: TGCGCCAGCAGCGACAGCACCTACGAGCAGTACTTC. Amino acids: CASSDSTYEQYF.

This chain links TRBV5-4 with TRBJ2-2; unclear D gene. The CDR3 consists of 15 residues. The germline V gene encodes CDR1 SGHNT and CDR2 YYREEE (reference sequence). The V end lost 1 base, the J end lost 1 base, and 8 bases lay between the germline ends. The CDR3 protein is CASSLFGLNTGELFF. CDR3 coding DNA: TGTGCCAGCAGCTTGTTTGGCCTGAACACCGGGGAGCTGTTTTTT.

This chain joins TRBV19 and TRBJ2-5, with D maybe TRBD2 (5 bases). Germline CDR1 reads LNHDA; CDR2 reads SQIVND (reference sequence). This CDR3 comprises 13 residues. The germline V and J ends were trimmed by 6 bases and 2 bases, with 10 bases remaining between them. CDR3 region: CASRTREQETQYF. The CDR3 DNA reads as TGTGCCAGTAGGACCCGGGAACAAGAGACCCAGTACTTC.

This sequence joins TRBV24-1 and TRBJ2-2; 12 bases map to TRBD1. CDR1 KGHDR and CDR2 SFDVKD come from the germline V gene. V shed 3 bases and J 4 bases; nucleotides not matched to a gene: 2. CDR3 size: 16 residues. For the CDR3, the DNA is TGTGCCACCAGTGATCGGGGACAGGGGGCCACCGGGGAGCTGTTTTTT. Its protein is CATSDRGQGATGELFF.